This T cell receptor beta chain was sequenced for a study of blood T cell repertoires in COVID-19. Cohort 3 recovered donors had two negative PCRs, clearance, or symptom resolution. The CDR3 consists of 15 residues. Trimming shortened V by 4 bases and J by 6 bases, and 17 bases separated the two germline ends. Germline CDR1 reads SGHRS; CDR2 reads YFSETQ. Original handling: Estimation of nucleated cell counts was performed using reference gene primer amplification. Clones were read by immunoSEQ multiplex PCR, and TCRdb kept only the in-frame ones, dropping some. The DNA was the basis for D and trimming; V, J and clone size are from that table. The sample has about 400,000 clones; about 90% are singletons.

Specimen: PBMCs or T cells enriched from blood (not recorded which). This receptor was obtained from a woman in her 30s who had recovered from COVID-19. The J gene is TRBJ2-1, the V gene TRBV5-1, with D possibly matching TRBD1 (6 bases). The CDR3 is CASSLSTGPINEQFF. The CDR3 DNA reads as TGCGCCAGCAGCCTTTCTACAGGGCCCATCAATGAGCAGTTCTTC.